This T cell receptor beta chain was sequenced during a study of blood T cells in healthy people across ages (dated by TCRdb to between 2015 and 2016). With respect to the entire study: Template switching captured roughly one uniquely barcoded TCR beta cDNA molecule per two T cells in model experiments. The donors were divided into four age groups: young (average roughly 15 years), middle-aged (around 41), aged (approximately 59) and long-lived (82). Using the same blood draw, the study looked at two additional independent replicas of 1 million unique cDNA reads for two donors, one aged 18 to 29 and the other aged 80 or older. To avoid experimental bias, donors of different ages were spread randomly across the sequencing lanes. To track age-related changes in TCR beta repertoire diversity, the study relied on deep sequencing normalized with unique cDNA molecular identifiers.

Library preparation employed 5' RACE. This sample was sequenced with an Illumina HiSeq 2500. The second PCR ran for about 6 to 11 cycles and used a J-beta primer mix along with a sample-barcoded 5' primer. A template-switch 5' adaptor carrying 12 random nucleotides introduced a unique molecular identifier onto each TCR beta cDNA molecule. Each sample yielded at least 3 million CDR3-containing paired-end reads. First-strand cDNA synthesis was performed from all RNA using the Mint cDNA synthesis kit, with priming by a TRBC-specific oligonucleotide. Following uracil-DNA glycosylase treatment, a first 18-cycle PCR with universal primers M1SS and BC2_uni_R was performed on all cDNA. The original pipeline was this. For normalization, 1 million high-quality reads were randomly selected from each sample, with every read carrying a distinct molecular identifier. Reads sharing molecular identifiers were discarded rather than binned into consensus sequences. MiTCR, run with a Q25 quality threshold and the strictest error-elimination algorithm, handled CDR3 identification, clonotype clustering and error correction. A nonparametric unseen species model using Euler transformation provided a lower-bound estimate of total TCR beta diversity. TCRdb took the public reads, trimmed them with fastp at Q25, ran MiXCR for clone calling and kept in-frame beta chains. Rows merge per CDR3 protein into single entries with the most common DNA and genes. TCRdb assigned the V and J calls; the authors' analysis was not used. Recorded for this sample are about 1.6 million distinct CDR3 sequences; roughly 32% of them occurred a single time. Clones ranked in the top ten supply roughly 12% of the sample.

On the study overall, not on this receptor specifically: Estimates of total diversity based on one million sequenced T cells were regarded as lower bounds and as underestimates. The CMV infection status of donors was not known, potentially confounding age-related changes in expanded clonotypes. A strong correlation was found between observed TCR beta diversity and the percentage of naive T cells measured by flow cytometry. Observed TCR beta diversity per million T cells fell roughly linearly with age, and a significant reduction was already apparent by age roughly 41. Compared with the aged group, the long-lived group had more naive CD4+ T cells, fewer expanded clones and increased TCR diversity, a pattern suggesting age selection. Because profiling used bulk unsorted PBMCs, naive and antigen-experienced compartments could not be compared conclusively.

Systemically healthy Caucasian individuals from Russia, 35 to 50 in total and aged roughly 6 to 100 years, were included as donors. Each donor gave ten milliliters of peripheral blood, collected into EDTA-treated Vacutainer tubes. Ficoll-Paque density-gradient centrifugation was used to isolate PBMCs, with at least 6 million per sample. Trizol reagent was used to extract total RNA from the PBMCs, yielding at least 5 micrograms per sample. For every donor, an aliquot of PBMCs went through flow cytometry to measure the percentages of naive CD45RAhigh/CD27high T cells. This clonotype has just a few counts. What this receptor recognizes is not known. No base qualities exist here, and no much larger clone lies one base off it. Trimming at the junction amounts to 1 base on V and 5 bases on J, and the germline ends lie 14 bases apart. From the cysteine through the phenylalanine, the CDR3 covers 16 amino acids. CDR3 DNA only is kept here, 48 bases in frame from base 1. CDR1 and CDR2, looked up from the germline V gene (reference sequence), are LNHNV and YYDKDF.

Sequencing used blood. This receptor was identified in a young woman in good health. The sequence joins TRBV15 to TRBJ1-4, with the identity of the D gene unclear. The nucleotides are TGTGCCACCAGCAGAGCCGGAGGGCAACGGAATGAAAAACTGTTTTTT. Its product reads: CATSRAGGQRNEKLFF.